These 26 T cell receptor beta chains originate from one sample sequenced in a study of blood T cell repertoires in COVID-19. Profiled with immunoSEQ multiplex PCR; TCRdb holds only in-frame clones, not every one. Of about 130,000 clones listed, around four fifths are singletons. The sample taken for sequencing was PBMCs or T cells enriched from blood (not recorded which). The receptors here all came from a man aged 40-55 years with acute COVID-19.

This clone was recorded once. The CDR3 loop is CASSSTIGLVEGGETQYF. For the CDR3, the DNA is TGTGCCAGCAGTTCTACCATTGGCTTGGTGGAGGGAGGAGAGACCCAGTACTTC. The rearrangement uses TRBV13 and TRBJ2-5; D is perhaps TRBD2 (6 bases). This CDR3 has 18 residues. Germline V CDR1 and CDR2: PRHDT, FYEKMQ (reference sequence). Trimming removed 6 bases from V and 4 bases from J, with 27 bases in between.

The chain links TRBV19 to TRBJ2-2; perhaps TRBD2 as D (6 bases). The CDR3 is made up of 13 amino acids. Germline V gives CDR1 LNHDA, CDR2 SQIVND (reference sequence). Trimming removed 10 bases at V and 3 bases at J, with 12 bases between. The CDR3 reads CATYSGHTGELFF. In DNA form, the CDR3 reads TGTGCCACCTATAGCGGCCACACCGGGGAGCTGTTTTTT.

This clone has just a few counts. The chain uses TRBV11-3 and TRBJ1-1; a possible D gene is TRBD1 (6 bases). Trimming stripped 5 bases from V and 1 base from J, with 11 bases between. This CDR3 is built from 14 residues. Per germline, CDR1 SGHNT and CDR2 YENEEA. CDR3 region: CASSLTGGNTEAFF. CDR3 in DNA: TGTGCCAGCAGCCTGACAGGTGGGAACACTGAAGCTTTCTTT.

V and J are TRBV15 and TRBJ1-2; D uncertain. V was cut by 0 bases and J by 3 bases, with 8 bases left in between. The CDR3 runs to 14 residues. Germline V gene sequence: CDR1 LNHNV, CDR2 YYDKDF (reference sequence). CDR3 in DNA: TGTGCCACCAGCAGAGATAGAACGGACTATGGCTACACCTTC. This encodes CATSRDRTDYGYTF.

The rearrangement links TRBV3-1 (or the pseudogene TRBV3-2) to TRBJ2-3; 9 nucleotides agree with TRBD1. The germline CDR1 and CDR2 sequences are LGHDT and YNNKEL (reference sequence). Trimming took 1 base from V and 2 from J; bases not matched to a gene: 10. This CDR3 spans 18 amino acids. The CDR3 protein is CASSQVWDRDGNTDTQYF. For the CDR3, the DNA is TGTGCCAGCAGCCAAGTTTGGGACAGGGACGGTAACACAGATACGCAGTATTTT.

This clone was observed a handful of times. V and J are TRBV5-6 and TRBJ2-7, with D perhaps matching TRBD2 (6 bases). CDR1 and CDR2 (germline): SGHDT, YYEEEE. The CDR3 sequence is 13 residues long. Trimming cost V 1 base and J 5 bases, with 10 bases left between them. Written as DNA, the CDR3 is TGTGCCAGCAGCTTGCTAGCGTCCAACGAGCAGTACTTC. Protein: CASSLLASNEQYF.

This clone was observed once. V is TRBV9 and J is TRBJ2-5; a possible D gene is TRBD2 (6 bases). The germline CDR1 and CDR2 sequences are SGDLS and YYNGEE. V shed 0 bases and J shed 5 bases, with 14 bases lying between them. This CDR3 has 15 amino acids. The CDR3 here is CASSVARGGSETQYF. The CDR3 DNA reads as TGTGCCAGCAGCGTAGCCCGGGGAGGCTCGGAGACCCAGTACTTC. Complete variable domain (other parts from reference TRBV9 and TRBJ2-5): DSGVTQTPKHLITATGQRVTLRCSPRSGDLSVYWYQQSLDQGLQFLIQYYNGEERAKGNILERFSAQQFPDLHSELNLSSLELGDSALYFCASSVARGGSETQYFGPGTRLLVL.

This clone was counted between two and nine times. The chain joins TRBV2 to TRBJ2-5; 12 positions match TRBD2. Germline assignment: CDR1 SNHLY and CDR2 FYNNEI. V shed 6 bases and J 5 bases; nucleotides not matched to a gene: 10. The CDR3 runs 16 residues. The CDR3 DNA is TGTGCCAGCAGCCTGGGACTAGCGGGCGGCCGGGAGACCCAGTACTTC. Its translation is CASSLGLAGGRETQYF.

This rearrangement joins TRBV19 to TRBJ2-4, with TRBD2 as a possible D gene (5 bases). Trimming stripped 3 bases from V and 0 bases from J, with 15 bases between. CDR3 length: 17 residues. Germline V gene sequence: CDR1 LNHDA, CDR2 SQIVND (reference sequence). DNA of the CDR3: TGTGCCAGTAGTATCTTAGCGAACCGTCTAGCCAAAAACATTCAGTACTTC. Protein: CASSILANRLAKNIQYF.

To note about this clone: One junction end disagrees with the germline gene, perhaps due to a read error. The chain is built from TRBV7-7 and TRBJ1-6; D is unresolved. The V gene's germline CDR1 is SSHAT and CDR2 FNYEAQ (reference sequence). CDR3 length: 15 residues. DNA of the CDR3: TGTGCTAGCAGCTTGCGAATCCAAAATAATTCACCCCTCCACTTT. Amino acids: CASSLRIQNNSPLHF.

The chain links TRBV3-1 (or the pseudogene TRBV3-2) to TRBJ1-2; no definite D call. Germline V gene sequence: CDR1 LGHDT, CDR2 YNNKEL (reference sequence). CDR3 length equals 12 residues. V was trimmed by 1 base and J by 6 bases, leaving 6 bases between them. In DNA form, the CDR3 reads TGTGCCAGCAGCCAAGGACAAAATGGCTACACCTTC. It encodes CASSQGQNGYTF.

CDR3 residues: CASSYGADYGYTF. CDR3 bases: TGTGCCAGCAGTTACGGGGCGGACTATGGCTACACCTTC. This sequence joins TRBV6-5 and TRBJ1-2, with D possibly matching TRBD1 (5 bases). CDR3 length equals 13 residues. The germline V gene has CDR1 MNHEY and CDR2 SVGAGI. V was cut by 2 bases and J by 3 bases, with 7 bases left in between.

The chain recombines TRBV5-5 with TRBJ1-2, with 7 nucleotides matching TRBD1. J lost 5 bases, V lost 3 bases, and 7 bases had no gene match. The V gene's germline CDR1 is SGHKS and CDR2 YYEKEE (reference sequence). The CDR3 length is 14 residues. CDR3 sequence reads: CASSYSGQSYGYTF. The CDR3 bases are TGTGCCAGCAGCTATTCGGGACAGTCTTATGGCTACACCTTC.

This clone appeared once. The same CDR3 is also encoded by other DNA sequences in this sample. The CDR3 sequence: CASSSSGRGDTQYF. In DNA, the CDR3 is TGTGCCAGCAGTTCTAGCGGGAGAGGAGATACGCAGTATTTT. The chain links TRBV2 to TRBJ2-3; TRBD2 matches 10 bases. Germline-derived CDR1 and CDR2 are SNHLY and FYNNEI. The CDR3 is made up of 14 amino acids. The junction had 4 bases not matched to a gene; V was cut back by 5 bases and J by 5 bases.

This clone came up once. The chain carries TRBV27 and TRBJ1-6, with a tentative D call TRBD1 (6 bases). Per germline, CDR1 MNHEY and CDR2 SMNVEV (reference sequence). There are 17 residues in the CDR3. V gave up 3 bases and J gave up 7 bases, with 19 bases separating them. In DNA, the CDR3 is TGTGCCAGCAGTTTCCAGGTACAGGGCCTTCCAAATTCACCCCTCCACTTT. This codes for CASSFQVQGLPNSPLHF.

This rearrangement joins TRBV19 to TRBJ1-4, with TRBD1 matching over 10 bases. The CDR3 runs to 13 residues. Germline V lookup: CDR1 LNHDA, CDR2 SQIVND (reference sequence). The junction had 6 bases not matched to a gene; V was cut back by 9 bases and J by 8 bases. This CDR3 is CASIGTGEEKLFF. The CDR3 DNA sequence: TGTGCCAGCATAGGGACAGGGGAGGAAAAACTGTTTTTT.

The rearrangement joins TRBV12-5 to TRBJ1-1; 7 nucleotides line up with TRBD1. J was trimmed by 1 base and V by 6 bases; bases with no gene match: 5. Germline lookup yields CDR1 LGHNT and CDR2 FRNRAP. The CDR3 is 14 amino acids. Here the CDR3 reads CASGTGYGNTEAFF. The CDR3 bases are TGTGCTAGTGGGACAGGGTATGGGAACACTGAAGCTTTCTTT. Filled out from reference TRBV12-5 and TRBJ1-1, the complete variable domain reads DARVTQTPRHKVTEMGQEVTMRCQPILGHNTVFWYRQTMMQGLELLAYFRNRAPLDDSGMPKDRFSAEMPDATLATLKIQPSEPRDSAVYFCASGTGYGNTEAFFGQGTRLTVV.

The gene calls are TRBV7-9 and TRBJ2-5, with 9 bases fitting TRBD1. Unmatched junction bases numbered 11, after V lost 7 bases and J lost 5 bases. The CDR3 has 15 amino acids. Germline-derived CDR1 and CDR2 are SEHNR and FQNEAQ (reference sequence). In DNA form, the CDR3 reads TGTGCCAGCATTCCGGGACAGGGCTCGGCGGAGACCCAGTACTTC. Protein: CASIPGQGSAETQYF.

DNA for the CDR3: TGCGCCAGCAGCTTGGCCAAGGGGAGGTCTGAAGCTTTCTTT. This encodes CASSLAKGRSEAFF. V and J are TRBV5-1 and TRBJ1-1; maybe TRBD1 (5 bases). Trimming took off 0 bases at V and 6 bases at J, with 12 bases between the two ends. The CDR3 length is 14 residues. Germline CDR1 is SGHRS and CDR2 is YFSETQ.

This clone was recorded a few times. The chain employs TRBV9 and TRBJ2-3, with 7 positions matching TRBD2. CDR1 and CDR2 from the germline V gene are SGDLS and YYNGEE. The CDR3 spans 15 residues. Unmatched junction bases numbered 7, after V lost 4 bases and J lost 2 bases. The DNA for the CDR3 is TGTGCCAGCAGCTTCAGCGGGGCCCCCACAGATACGCAGTATTTT. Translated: CASSFSGAPTDTQYF. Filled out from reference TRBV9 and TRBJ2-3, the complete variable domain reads DSGVTQTPKHLITATGQRVTLRCSPRSGDLSVYWYQQSLDQGLQFLIQYYNGEERAKGNILERFSAQQFPDLHSELNLSSLELGDSALYFCASSFSGAPTDTQYFGPGTRLTVL.

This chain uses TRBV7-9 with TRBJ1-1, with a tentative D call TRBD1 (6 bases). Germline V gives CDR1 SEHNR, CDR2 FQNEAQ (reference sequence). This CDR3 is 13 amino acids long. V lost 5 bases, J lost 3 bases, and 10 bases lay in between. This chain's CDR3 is CASSLDSYTEAFF. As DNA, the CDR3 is TGTGCCAGCAGCCTGGACAGTTACACTGAAGCTTTCTTT.

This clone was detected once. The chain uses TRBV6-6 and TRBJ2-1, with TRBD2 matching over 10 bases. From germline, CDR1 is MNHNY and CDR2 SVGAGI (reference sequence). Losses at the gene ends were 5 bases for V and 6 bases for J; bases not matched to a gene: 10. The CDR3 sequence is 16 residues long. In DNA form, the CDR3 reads TGTGCCAGCAGTCACCGACTAGCGGGTTTTTTCAATGAGCAGTTCTTC. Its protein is CASSHRLAGFFNEQFF.

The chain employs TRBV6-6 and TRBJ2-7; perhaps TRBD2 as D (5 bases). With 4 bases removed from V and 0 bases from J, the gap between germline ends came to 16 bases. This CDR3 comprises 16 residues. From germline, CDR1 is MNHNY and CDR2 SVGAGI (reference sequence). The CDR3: CASSFALGGSSYEQYF. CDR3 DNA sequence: TGTGCCAGCAGTTTCGCACTAGGTGGAAGCTCCTACGAGCAGTACTTC.

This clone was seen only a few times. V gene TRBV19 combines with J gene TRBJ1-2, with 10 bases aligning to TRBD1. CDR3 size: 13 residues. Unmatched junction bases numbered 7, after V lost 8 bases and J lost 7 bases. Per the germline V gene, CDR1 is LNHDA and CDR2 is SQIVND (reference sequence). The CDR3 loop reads CASLRQGAGGYTF. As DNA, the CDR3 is TGTGCCAGTCTACGACAGGGGGCAGGTGGCTACACCTTC.

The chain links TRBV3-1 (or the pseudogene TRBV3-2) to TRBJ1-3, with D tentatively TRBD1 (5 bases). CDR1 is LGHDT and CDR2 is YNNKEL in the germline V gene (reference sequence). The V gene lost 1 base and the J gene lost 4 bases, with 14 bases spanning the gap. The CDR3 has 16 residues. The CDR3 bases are TGTGCCAGCAGCCAAGGGGTCGGGGGGGACGGAAACACCATATATTTT. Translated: CASSQGVGGDGNTIYF.

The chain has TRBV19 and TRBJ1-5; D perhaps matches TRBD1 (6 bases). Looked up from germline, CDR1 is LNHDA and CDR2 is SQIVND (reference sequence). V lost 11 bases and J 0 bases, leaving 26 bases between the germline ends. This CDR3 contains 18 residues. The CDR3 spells CASQSRQGTLYSNQPQHF. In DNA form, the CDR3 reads TGTGCCTCACAGTCTCGGCAGGGGACCCTTTATAGCAATCAGCCCCAGCATTTT.